The count of the clone carrying this T cell receptor beta chain is one. Profiled with immunoSEQ multiplex PCR; TCRdb holds only in-frame clones, not every one. The sample lists 60,000 to 65,000 clones, roughly nine tenths seen once, with 11% in the top ten. The ends lost 3 bases at V and 5 bases at J; junction bases unmatched: 12. The germline CDR1 and CDR2 sequences are MGHRA and YSYEKL. The CDR3 runs 17 residues. This entry comes from a study of OX40 agonist ivuxolimab in advanced cancers. Patients with a history of autoimmune disease or on systemic immunosuppression were excluded. The sequence was obtained from an adult with an advanced solid tumor such as melanoma, head and neck, liver or kidney cancer. The sequences come from CD4+ or CD8+ T cells sorted from blood, collected in a trial of the OX40 agonist ivuxolimab. The chain links TRBV4-1 to TRBJ2-5; 10 positions match TRBD1. The CDR3 bases are TGCGCCAGCAGCCACGAGCCCGGGACAGGGGTCTGGGAGACCCAGTACTTC. Its translation: CASSHEPGTGVWETQYF.